Listed here is a single T cell receptor (beta chain). This sample was included in a study of blood T cell repertoires in COVID-19. Across the study: From the United States, Italy and Spain came samples of acute and convalescent COVID-19. T cells, B-cell-depleted T cells, or PBMCs provided the cDNA or gDNA that served as material.

CDR3 length equals 11 residues. Trimming shortened V by 11 bases and J by 4 bases, and 10 bases separated the two germline ends. Per germline, CDR1 SNHLY and CDR2 FYNNEI. Original processing methods: Quantification of nucleated cells was approximated via reference gene primer amplification. Sequenced by immunoSEQ multiplex PCR; TCRdb stores in-frame clones only, minus some. V, J and clone size were drawn from that table, and D and trimming were deduced from the DNA. Of 100,000 to 150,000 clones in the sample, over 75% were seen once. The TCR comes from a man older than 75 with active or convalescent COVID-19. The chain carries TRBV2 and TRBJ2-3; no clear D. The sequenced sample was peripheral blood. CDR3 sequence reads: CAGAAADTQYF. DNA for the CDR3: TGTGCCGGCGCGGCGGCAGATACGCAGTATTTT.